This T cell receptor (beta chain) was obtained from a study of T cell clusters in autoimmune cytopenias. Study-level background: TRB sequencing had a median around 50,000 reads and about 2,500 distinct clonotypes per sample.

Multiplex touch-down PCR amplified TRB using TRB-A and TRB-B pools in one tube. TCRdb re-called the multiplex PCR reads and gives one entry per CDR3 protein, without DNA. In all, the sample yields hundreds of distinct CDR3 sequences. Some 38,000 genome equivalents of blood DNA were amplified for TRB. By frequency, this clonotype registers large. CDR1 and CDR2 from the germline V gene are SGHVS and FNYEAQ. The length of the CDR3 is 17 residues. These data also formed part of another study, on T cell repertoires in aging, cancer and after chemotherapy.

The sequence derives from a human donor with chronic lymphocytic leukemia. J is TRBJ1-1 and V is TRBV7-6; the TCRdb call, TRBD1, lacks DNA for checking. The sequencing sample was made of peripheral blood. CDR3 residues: CASSQTTGEVIGTEAFF.